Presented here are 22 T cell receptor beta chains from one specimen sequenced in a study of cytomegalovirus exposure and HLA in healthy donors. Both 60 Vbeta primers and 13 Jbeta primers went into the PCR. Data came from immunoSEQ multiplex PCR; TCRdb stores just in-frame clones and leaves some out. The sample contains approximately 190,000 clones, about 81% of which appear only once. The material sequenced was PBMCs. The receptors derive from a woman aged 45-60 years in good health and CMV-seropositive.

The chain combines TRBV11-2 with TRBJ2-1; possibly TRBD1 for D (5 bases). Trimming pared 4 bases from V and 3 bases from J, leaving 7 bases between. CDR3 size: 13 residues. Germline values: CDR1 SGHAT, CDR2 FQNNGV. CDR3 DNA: TGTGCCAGCAGCTCCGGACACTACAATGAGCAGTTCTTC. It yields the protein CASSSGHYNEQFF.

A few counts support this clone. CDR3 nucleotides: TGTGCCAGCAGCGACAGGGATCCTTCACCCCTCCACTTT. The encoded protein is CASSDRDPSPLHF. V usage is TRBV7-9 and J usage is TRBJ1-6; 7 bases are a match to TRBD1. Germline lookup yields CDR1 SEHNR and CDR2 FQNEAQ (reference sequence). This CDR3 contains 13 residues. V trimming: 5 bases; J trimming: 9 bases; junction bases outside the gene matches: 4.

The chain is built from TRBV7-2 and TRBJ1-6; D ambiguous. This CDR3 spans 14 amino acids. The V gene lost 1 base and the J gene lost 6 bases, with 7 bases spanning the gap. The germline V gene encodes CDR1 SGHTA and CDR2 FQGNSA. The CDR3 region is CASSLGQTNSPLHF. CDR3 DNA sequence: TGTGCCAGCAGCTTAGGGCAAACTAATTCACCCCTCCACTTT. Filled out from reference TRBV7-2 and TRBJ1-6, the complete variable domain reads GAGVSQSPSNKVTEKGKDVELRCDPISGHTALYWYRQSLGQGLEFLIYFQGNSAPDKSGLPSDRFSAERTGGSVSTLTIQRTQQEDSAVYLCASSLGQTNSPLHFGNGTRLTVT.

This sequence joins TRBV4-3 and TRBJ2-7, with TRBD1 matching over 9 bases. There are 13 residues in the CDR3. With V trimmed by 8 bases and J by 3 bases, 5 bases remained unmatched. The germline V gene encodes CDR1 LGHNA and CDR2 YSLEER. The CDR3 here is CASGRDRDYEQYF. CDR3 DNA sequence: TGCGCCAGCGGCCGGGACAGGGACTACGAGCAGTACTTC.

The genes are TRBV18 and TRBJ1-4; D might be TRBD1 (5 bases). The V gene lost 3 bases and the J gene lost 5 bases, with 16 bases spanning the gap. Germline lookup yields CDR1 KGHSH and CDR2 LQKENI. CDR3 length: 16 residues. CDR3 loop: CASSPTHGGKNEKLFF. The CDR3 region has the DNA TGTGCCAGCTCACCCACACACGGGGGGAAAAATGAAAAACTGTTTTTT. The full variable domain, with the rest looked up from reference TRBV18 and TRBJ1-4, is NAGVMQNPRHLVRRRGQEARLRCSPMKGHSHVYWYRQLPEEGLKFMVYLQKENIIDESGMPKERFSAEFPKEGPSILRIQQVVRGDSAAYFCASSPTHGGKNEKLFFGSGTQLSVL.

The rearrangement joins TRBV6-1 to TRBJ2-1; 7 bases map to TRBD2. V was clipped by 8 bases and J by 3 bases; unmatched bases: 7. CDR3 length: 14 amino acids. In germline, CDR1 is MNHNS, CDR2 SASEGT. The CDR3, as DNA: TGTGCCAGCCGATTCCGGGACTACTACAATGAGCAGTTCTTC. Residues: CASRFRDYYNEQFF.

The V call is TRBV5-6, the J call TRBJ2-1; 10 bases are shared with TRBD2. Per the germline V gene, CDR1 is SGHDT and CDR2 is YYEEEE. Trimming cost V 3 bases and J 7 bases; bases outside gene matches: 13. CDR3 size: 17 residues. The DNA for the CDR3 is TGTGCCAGCAGCTACCCGGAGCAGCGGGGGGGAATTAATGAGCAGTTCTTC. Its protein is CASSYPEQRGGINEQFF.

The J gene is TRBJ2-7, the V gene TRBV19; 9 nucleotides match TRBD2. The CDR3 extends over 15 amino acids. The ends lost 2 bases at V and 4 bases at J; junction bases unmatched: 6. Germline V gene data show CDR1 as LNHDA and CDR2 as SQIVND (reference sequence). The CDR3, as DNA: TGTGCCAGTAGTATACTAGCGGGGAGCGGGTACGAGCAGTACTTC. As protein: CASSILAGSGYEQYF. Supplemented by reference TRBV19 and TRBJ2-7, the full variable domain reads DGGITQSPKYLFRKEGQNVTLSCEQNLNHDAMYWYRQDPGQGLRLIYYSQIVNDFQKGDIAEGYSVSREKKESFPLTVTSAQKNPTAFYLCASSILAGSGYEQYFGPGTRLTVT.

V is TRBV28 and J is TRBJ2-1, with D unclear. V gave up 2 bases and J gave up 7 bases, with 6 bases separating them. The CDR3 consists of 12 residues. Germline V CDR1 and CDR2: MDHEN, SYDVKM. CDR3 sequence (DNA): TGTGCCAGCAGTTTACTTCAGAATGAGCAGTTCTTC. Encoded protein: CASSLLQNEQFF.

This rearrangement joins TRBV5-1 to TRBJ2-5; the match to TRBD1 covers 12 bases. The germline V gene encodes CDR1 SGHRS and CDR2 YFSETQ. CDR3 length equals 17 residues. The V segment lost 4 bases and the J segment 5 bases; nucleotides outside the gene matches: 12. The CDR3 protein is CASSRTGTGGRMETQYF. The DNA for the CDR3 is TGCGCCAGCAGCCGCACCGGGACAGGGGGCCGTATGGAGACCCAGTACTTC.

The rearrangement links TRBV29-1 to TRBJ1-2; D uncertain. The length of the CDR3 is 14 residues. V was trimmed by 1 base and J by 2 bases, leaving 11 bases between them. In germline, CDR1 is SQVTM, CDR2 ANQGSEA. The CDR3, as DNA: TGCAGCGTTGAAGTCCGGGAGGCCAACTATGGCTACACCTTC. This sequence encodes CSVEVREANYGYTF.

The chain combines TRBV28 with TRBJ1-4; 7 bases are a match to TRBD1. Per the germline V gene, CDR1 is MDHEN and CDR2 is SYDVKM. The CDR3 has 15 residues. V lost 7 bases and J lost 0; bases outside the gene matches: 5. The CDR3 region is CASKGASATNEKLFF. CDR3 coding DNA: TGTGCCAGCAAGGGGGCCTCCGCAACTAATGAAAAACTGTTTTTT. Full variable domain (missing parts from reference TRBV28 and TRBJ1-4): DVKVTQSSRYLVKRTGEKVFLECVQDMDHENMFWYRQDPGLGLRLIYFSYDVKMKEKGDIPEGYSVSREKKERFSLILESASTNQTSMYLCASKGASATNEKLFFGSGTQLSVL.

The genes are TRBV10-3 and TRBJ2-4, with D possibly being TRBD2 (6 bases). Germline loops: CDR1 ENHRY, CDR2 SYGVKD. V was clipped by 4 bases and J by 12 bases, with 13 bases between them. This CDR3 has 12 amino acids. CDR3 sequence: CAISATRGSQYF. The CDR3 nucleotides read TGTGCCATCAGTGCCACACGGGGGAGTCAGTACTTC.

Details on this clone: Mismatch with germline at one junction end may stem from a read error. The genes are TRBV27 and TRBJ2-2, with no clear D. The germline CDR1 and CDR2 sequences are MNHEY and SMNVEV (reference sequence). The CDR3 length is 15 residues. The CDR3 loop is CASSWVAPNTEELFF. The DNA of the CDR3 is TGTGCCAGCAGTTGGGTAGCACCGAACACCGAGGAGCTGTTTTTT.

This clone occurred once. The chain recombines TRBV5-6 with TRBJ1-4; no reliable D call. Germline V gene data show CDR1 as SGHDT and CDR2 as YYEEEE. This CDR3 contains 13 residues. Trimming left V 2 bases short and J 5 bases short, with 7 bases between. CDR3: CASSLTGNEKLFF. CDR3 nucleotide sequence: TGTGCCAGCAGCTTAACCGGGAATGAAAAACTGTTTTTT.

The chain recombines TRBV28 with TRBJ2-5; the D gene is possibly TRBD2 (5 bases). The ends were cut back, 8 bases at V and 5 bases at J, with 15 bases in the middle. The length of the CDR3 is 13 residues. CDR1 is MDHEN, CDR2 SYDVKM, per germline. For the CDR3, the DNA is TGTGCCAGCGGACTCGCCAGTACGGAGACCCAGTACTTC. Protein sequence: CASGLASTETQYF.

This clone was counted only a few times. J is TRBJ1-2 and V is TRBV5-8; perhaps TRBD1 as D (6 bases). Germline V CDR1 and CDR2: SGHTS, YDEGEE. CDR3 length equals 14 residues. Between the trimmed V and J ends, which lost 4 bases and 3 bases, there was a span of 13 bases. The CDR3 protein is CASSKGDGDYGYTF. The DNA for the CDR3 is TGTGCCAGCAGCAAGGGGGACGGGGACTATGGCTACACCTTC.

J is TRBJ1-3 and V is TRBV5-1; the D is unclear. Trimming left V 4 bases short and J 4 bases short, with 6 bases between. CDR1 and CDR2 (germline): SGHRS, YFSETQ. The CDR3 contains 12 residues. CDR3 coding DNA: TGCGCCAGCAGCCCCTTCGGAAACACCATATATTTT. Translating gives CASSPFGNTIYF.

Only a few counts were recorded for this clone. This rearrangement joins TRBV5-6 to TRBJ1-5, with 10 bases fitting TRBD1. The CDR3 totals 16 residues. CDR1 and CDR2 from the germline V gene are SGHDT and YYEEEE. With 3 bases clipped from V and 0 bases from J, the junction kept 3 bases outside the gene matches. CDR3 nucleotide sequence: TGTGCCAGCAGCTGGCGGACAGGGGGTAGCAATCAGCCCCAGCATTTT. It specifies CASSWRTGGSNQPQHF.

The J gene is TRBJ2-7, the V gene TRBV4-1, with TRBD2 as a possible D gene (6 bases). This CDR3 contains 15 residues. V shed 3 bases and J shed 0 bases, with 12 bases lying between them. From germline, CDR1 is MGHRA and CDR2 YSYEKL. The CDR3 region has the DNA TGCGCCAGCAGCCAGGGACTCTCCTTCTCCTACGAGCAGTACTTC. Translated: CASSQGLSFSYEQYF.

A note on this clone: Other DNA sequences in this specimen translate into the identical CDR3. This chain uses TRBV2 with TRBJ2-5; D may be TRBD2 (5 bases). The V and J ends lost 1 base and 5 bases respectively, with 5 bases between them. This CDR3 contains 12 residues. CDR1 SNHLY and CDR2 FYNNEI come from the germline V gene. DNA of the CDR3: TGTGCCAGCAGTGAAGGAGGGGAGACCCAGTACTTC. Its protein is CASSEGGETQYF.

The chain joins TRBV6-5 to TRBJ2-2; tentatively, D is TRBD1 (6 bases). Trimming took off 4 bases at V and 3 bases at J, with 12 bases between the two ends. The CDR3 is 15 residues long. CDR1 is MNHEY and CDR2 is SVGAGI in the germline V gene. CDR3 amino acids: CASSFHRVDTGELFF. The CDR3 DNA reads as TGTGCCAGCAGTTTCCACAGGGTAGACACCGGGGAGCTGTTTTTT.